These 17 T cell receptor beta chains originate from one sample sequenced in a study of long-term antiretroviral therapy in people with HIV. Survey-level resolution applied to immunoSEQ assay v3.0. The table came from immunoSEQ multiplex PCR; TCRdb's copy has only in-frame clones and leaves some out. The sample contains under 20,000 clones, approximately 89% of which appear only once. The source was unsorted PBMCs, collected 0.5 years after starting antiretroviral therapy. The receptors come from a man in his forties with HIV.

About this clone itself: Here the CDR3 omits its conserved ending phenylalanine or tryptophan, so a read error is the likely source. No DNA is shown, since the ends of the CDR3 on it are uncertain; the CDR3 is the one TCRdb lists. The rearrangement links TRBV30 to TRBJ2-6. The CDR3 is 10 amino acids long, termini counted. CDR1 is GTSNPN and CDR2 is SVGIG in the germline V gene (reference sequence). CDR3 region: CAWSSCGRWL.

This clone was recorded only once. CDR3 in amino acids: CASSPEGRYEQYF. Here the CDR3 DNA reads TGTGCCAGTAGTCCTGAGGGACGTTACGAGCAGTACTTC. The chain couples TRBV19 to TRBJ2-7; perhaps D is TRBD1 or TRBD2 (5 bases each). Germline V gene data show CDR1 as LNHDA and CDR2 as SQIVND (reference sequence). This CDR3 contains 13 residues. Trimming cost V 5 bases and J 4 bases, with 12 bases left between them.

The chain couples TRBV19 to TRBJ2-7, with D hard to call. Trimming stripped 1 base from V and 2 bases from J, with 6 bases between. The CDR3 has 13 amino acids. Germline V gene lookup returns CDR1 LNHDA and CDR2 SQIVND (reference sequence). The chain's CDR3 is CASSIAAAYEQYF. The DNA for the CDR3 is TGTGCCAGTAGTATAGCGGCAGCCTACGAGCAGTACTTC.

The chain links TRBV7-8 to TRBJ2-7; 7 bases line up with TRBD1. This CDR3 has 15 amino acids. The J segment lost 2 bases and the V segment lost 5 bases, leaving 9 bases of the junction unmatched. The germline V gene encodes CDR1 SGHVS and CDR2 FQNEAQ. The CDR3 DNA reads as TGTGCCAGCAGCCCGGACCGGCAGGGGGCCTACGAGCAGTACTTC. Amino acid sequence: CASSPDRQGAYEQYF.

The rearrangement links TRBV2 to TRBJ1-5; D remains unclear. CDR1 and CDR2 from the germline V gene are SNHLY and FYNNEI. The V end lost 4 bases, the J end lost 2 bases, and 15 bases lay between the germline ends. The CDR3 is 16 residues long. The CDR3 here is CASSVRGSIGNQPQHF. CDR3 coding DNA: TGTGCCAGCAGTGTGAGAGGTTCAATTGGCAATCAGCCCCAGCATTTT.

V gene TRBV27 combines with J gene TRBJ2-7, with unresolved D. Germline CDR1 MNHEY, CDR2 SMNVEV (reference sequence). Trimming cost V 5 bases and J 2 bases, with 7 bases left between them. This CDR3 spans 12 amino acids. In nucleotides, the CDR3 is TGTGCCAGCAGTCCCGGACCCTACGAGCAGTACTTC. It is translated as CASSPGPYEQYF.

The chain carries TRBV5-6 and TRBJ2-7; perhaps TRBD2 as D (7 bases). V dropped 2 bases and J dropped 6 bases, with 15 bases sitting between them. This CDR3 spans 14 amino acids. CDR1 is SGHDT, CDR2 YYEEEE, per germline. The CDR3 nucleotides read TGTGCCAGCAGCTTCCCGGGGGGCGGGAGCGAGCAGTACTTC. This codes for CASSFPGGGSEQYF.

The chain employs TRBV11-2 and TRBJ2-7, with D hard to call. The CDR3 extends over 12 amino acids. Germline assignment: CDR1 SGHAT and CDR2 FQNNGV. The ends were cut back, 5 bases at V and 0 bases at J, with 5 bases in the middle. The CDR3 sequence: CASSPSSYEQYF. DNA for the CDR3: TGTGCCAGCAGCCCCTCCTCCTACGAGCAGTACTTC.

The V and J genes are TRBV2 and TRBJ1-1; TRBD1 aligns across 8 bases. The CDR3 runs to 17 residues. CDR1 and CDR2 from the germline V gene are SNHLY and FYNNEI. V lost 6 bases and J lost 0; bases outside the gene matches: 12. The CDR3 DNA sequence: TGTGCCAGCAGCGACCAGATCAGGGGGCCCATGAACACTGAAGCTTTCTTT. It specifies CASSDQIRGPMNTEAFF.

The genes are TRBV6-5 and TRBJ2-1, with TRBD2 identical over 7 bases. The CDR3 extends over 16 amino acids. After removal of 1 base from V and 7 bases from J, the junction contained 10 bases not matched to a gene. CDR1 and CDR2 (germline): MNHEY, SVGAGI. DNA of the CDR3: TGTGCCAGCAGTTACTGGGCGGGAGCCGCTGGGAATGAGCAGTTCTTC. Amino acids: CASSYWAGAAGNEQFF.

The rearrangement uses TRBV6-1 and TRBJ2-3; D is uncertain. This CDR3 comprises 13 residues. Per the germline V gene, CDR1 is MNHNS and CDR2 is SASEGT. V was trimmed by 4 bases and J by 2 bases, leaving 7 bases between them. CDR3 nucleotides: TGTGCCAGCAGTGGAATAGCCACAGATACGCAGTATTTT. Translating it yields CASSGIATDTQYF.

This clone is a singleton in its sample. The chain has TRBV7-2 and TRBJ2-7, with a tentative D call TRBD2 (7 bases). Germline V CDR1 and CDR2: SGHTA, FQGNSA. The ends were cut back, 1 base at V and 3 bases at J, with 10 bases in the middle. The CDR3 has 14 residues. The CDR3 DNA reads as TGTGCCAGCAGCTTAGGGAGGGGGGGCTACGAGCAGTACTTC. Its translation: CASSLGRGGYEQYF.

The V and J genes are TRBV6-5 and TRBJ1-1; D is unclear. V was pared by 4 bases and J by 6 bases, with 9 bases between. The CDR3 runs to 12 residues. The germline V gene encodes CDR1 MNHEY and CDR2 SVGAGI. The CDR3 loop is CASSSPWSEAFF. The CDR3 DNA reads TGTGCCAGCAGTTCCCCGTGGTCTGAAGCTTTCTTT.

The rearrangement joins TRBV9 to TRBJ2-2, with D possibly being TRBD1 or TRBD2 (5 bases each). CDR3 size: 18 residues. V lost 4 bases and J lost 5, with 24 bases in between. The germline V gene has CDR1 SGDLS and CDR2 YYNGEE. The DNA for the CDR3 is TGTGCCAGCAGCACTAACACCGGGACCCTCCGAAGGACCGGGGAGCTGTTTTTT. Translation: CASSTNTGTLRRTGELFF.

The chain links TRBV15 to TRBJ1-5; 12 bases map to TRBD1. Germline V gene lookup returns CDR1 LNHNV and CDR2 YYDKDF (reference sequence). The V gene end was trimmed by 5 bases and the J gene end by 4 bases; junction bases not matched to a gene: 3. The CDR3 extends over 15 amino acids. The CDR3 spells CATSGGQGANQPQHF. CDR3 coding DNA: TGTGCCACCAGCGGGGGACAGGGGGCAAATCAGCCCCAGCATTTT. Together with reference TRBV15 and TRBJ1-5, the CDR3 gives the full variable domain: DAMVIQNPRYQVTQFGKPVTLSCSQTLNHNVMYWYQQKSSQAPKLLFHYYDKDFNNEADTPDNFQSRRPNTSFCFLDIRSPGLGDTAMYLCATSGGQGANQPQHFGDGTRLSIL.

The chain recombines TRBV7-9 with TRBJ2-2, with D possibly called TRBD1 or TRBD2 (5 bases each). This CDR3 comprises 16 residues. Germline values: CDR1 SEHNR, CDR2 FQNEAQ (reference sequence). With 0 bases removed from V and 0 bases from J, the gap between germline ends came to 8 bases. The DNA of the CDR3 is TGTGCCAGCAGCTTAGCGGGGACGGCGAACACCGGGGAGCTGTTTTTT. Its translation: CASSLAGTANTGELFF.

V is TRBV6-5 and J is TRBJ2-7, with D hard to call. The germline V gene encodes CDR1 MNHEY and CDR2 SVGAGI. Trimming removed 7 bases at V and 3 bases at J, with 16 bases between. This CDR3 has 14 amino acids. CDR3 protein: CASTPSGPLYEQYF. CDR3 nucleotide sequence: TGTGCCAGCACCCCGTCCGGGCCCCTCTACGAGCAGTACTTC.